The source of this T cell receptor beta chain is a study of T cell changes during pregnancy in multiple sclerosis. The repertoire was sequenced with immunoSEQ multiplex PCR; TCRdb's copy has only in-frame clones and lacks some. Here the sample spans about 36,000 clones, about nine tenths being singletons. The sequence was collected from a female donor with multiple sclerosis, enrolled in a pregnancy study. The sequences come from CD8+ T cells from peripheral blood mononuclear cells, collected in the third trimester of pregnancy.

This CDR3 is CATVGGWSQPQHF. CDR3 DNA: TGTGCCACCGTGGGAGGGTGGAGTCAGCCCCAGCATTTT. V is TRBV19 and J is TRBJ1-5; D unclear. Germline V gene data show CDR1 as LNHDA and CDR2 as SQIVND (reference sequence). Trimming cost V 10 bases and J 6 bases, with 16 bases left between them. The CDR3 sequence is 13 residues long.